This T cell receptor beta chain was sequenced during a study of cytomegalovirus exposure and HLA in healthy donors. Study-level information: Later analysis reported that the roughly 130 validation repertoires shared the platform of the approximately 670 first-cohort repertoires.

Losses at the gene ends were 0 bases for V and 4 bases for J; bases not matched to a gene: 11. The CDR3 extends over 17 amino acids. The germline gives CDR1 LGHNT, CDR2 FRNRAP. This table comes from immunoSEQ multiplex PCR, and its TCRdb copy is limited to in-frame clones, with some not included. Among 150,000 to 200,000 clones listed, over 80% were seen once. Turning to this clone: Its antigen is as yet unknown.

Study conclusions and caveats: Subsequent analysis revealed that first-cohort TCR clusters tended to co-occur in the approximately 120 validation repertoires. Across donors, most TCRs were seen rarely, yet some public ones were widespread.

The donors were part of the validation cohort of more than 90 subjects. That cohort was separate from the first cohort, which comprised several hundred subjects. Source material: PBMCs. The V call is TRBV12-5, the J call TRBJ1-1; 7 bases align to TRBD1. The clonotype originates from a man under 40 in good health and CMV-seropositive. The CDR3 loop is CASGLVLDQGVSTEAFF. For the CDR3, the DNA is TGTGCTAGTGGTTTGGTACTGGACCAGGGGGTAAGCACTGAAGCTTTCTTT.